Listed below are T cell receptor beta chains from one sample, sequenced in a study of blood T cell repertoires in COVID-19. Libraries were prepared by immunoSEQ multiplex PCR; TCRdb keeps only in-frame clonotypes and omits some of them. The sample has some 300,000 clones, 75% to 90% seen once; the top ten hold 5.5% to 8%. Material for sequencing was peripheral blood. All receptors derive from a woman aged 50 to 60 with COVID-19, enrolled during active disease. The CDR3 runs from the conserved cysteine through the conserved F or W. The D gene is left open where the match is weak. A clone size is listed for some rows: how often the clone was seen (once, few, many), or a class if it is expanded.

-	TRBV5-8	TRBJ2-3	17	TRBD1	TGTGCCAGCAGCTCCCCCTACGGACAGGGCCACACAGATACGCAGTATTTT	CASSSPYGQGHTDTQYF
-	TRBV27	TRBJ2-3	15	-	TGTGCCAGTACGACAGGACTGACGAGCACAGATACGCAGTATTTT	CASTTGLTSTDTQYF
-	TRBV6-4	TRBJ1-2	15	TRBD1	TGTGCCAGCAGTGACTTTCACAGGGGGTTAGATGGCTACACCTTC	CASSDFHRGLDGYTF
-	TRBV5-6	TRBJ1-1	14	TRBD1	TGTGCCAGCAGCAAAAGGACAGGGTACACTGAAGCTTTCTTT	CASSKRTGYTEAFF
-	TRBV4-1	TRBJ1-5	17	-	TGCGCCAGCAGCCAAGCCCCATCGCAGTTCAGCAATCAGCCCCAGCATTTT	CASSQAPSQFSNQPQHF
-	TRBV12-3/TRBV12-4	TRBJ1-2	11	-	TGTGCCAGCAGTTTATTCGGTGGCTACACCTTC	CASSLFGGYTF
-	TRBV15	TRBJ2-1	16	TRBD1	TGTGCCACCAGCAGAGATCGGGGACAGGTGGGGGATGAGCAGTTCTTC	CATSRDRGQVGDEQFF
-	TRBV4-2	TRBJ1-3	19	-	TGTGCCAGCAGCCCCGTCCCCAACCAGGTGGCTTACTCTGGAAACACCATATATTTT	CASSPVPNQVAYSGNTIYF
-	TRBV7-9	TRBJ2-1	15	TRBD2	TGTGCCAGCAGCCTCCCGGGACTAGTCTACAATGAGCAGTTCTTC	CASSLPGLVYNEQFF
-	TRBV4-1	TRBJ2-3	11	-	TGCGCCAGCAGCCAAGAGCGTACGCAGTATTTT	CASSQERTQYF
few	TRBV7-2	TRBJ2-5	14	-	TGTGCCAGCAGCTCAGGGGTTATCCAAGAGACCCAGTACTTC	CASSSGVIQETQYF
-	TRBV24-1	TRBJ2-2	17	TRBD1	TGTGCCACCAGCCCGAGGGAACAGGGGGCGGACACCGGGGAGCTGTTTTTT	CATSPREQGADTGELFF
-	TRBV5-1	TRBJ2-5	14	TRBD1	TGCGCCAGCAGCTTAGGGACAGTTAAAGAGACCCAGTACTTC	CASSLGTVKETQYF